This T cell receptor (beta chain) was identified in a study of CD8 T cells in Susac syndrome. Notes on the study in general: An acknowledgment was made by the study that its TCR sequencing and HLA analysis involved relatively few individuals.

About this clonotype: Antigen specificity is unknown.

CDR1 is SGHRS and CDR2 is YFSETQ in the germline V gene. The V end was cut by 0 bases, the J end by 3 bases, with 7 bases between. This CDR3 is built from 14 residues. TCR beta sequences were obtained from blood CD8+ and CD4+ T cells. TEMRA cells were FACS-enriched, and CD8+ and CD4+ T cells were isolated negatively. RNA totalling about 0.5 to 1 ug underwent reverse transcription with random hexamers. Amplification of the TCR beta CDR3 was carried out by immunoSEQ multiplex PCR, which spanned a total of 54 Vbeta and 13 Jbeta segments. Each CDR3 protein gets one entry after TCRdb re-called the immunoSEQ multiplex PCR reads with MiXCR. The sample consists of 160,000 or so distinct CDR3 sequences, about 95% of them appearing once.

The gene calls are TRBV5-1 and TRBJ2-1; D uncertain. This clonotype originated in a human donor with multiple sclerosis. Specimen: CD8+ T cells from PBMCs. The CDR3, as DNA: TGCGCCAGCAGCTTGGATCCGGACTACAATGAGCAGTTCTTC. Translating gives CASSLDPDYNEQFF.